The entry below gives a single T cell receptor beta chain sequence along with its context. The data were obtained in a study of blood T cell repertoires in COVID-19. Overall study context: The United States, Italy and Spain were the sources of the acute and convalescent COVID-19 samples.

Enrollment of patients from Seattle took place during active infection, with longitudinal follow-up. This CDR3 is 16 amino acids long. Per germline, CDR1 MNHEY and CDR2 SMNVEV (reference sequence). V dropped 7 bases and J dropped 5; count of bases not matched to a gene: 12. Sequencing used immunoSEQ multiplex PCR; TCRdb keeps in-frame clones, though not all of them. The table includes approximately 300,000 clones, about nine tenths detected once. Sequencing used peripheral blood. This chain uses TRBV27 with TRBJ2-3; 10 bases map to TRBD1. The TCR sequence derives from a woman younger than 45 with COVID-19, enrolled during active disease. DNA of the CDR3: TGTGCCAGCACGGGGCTAGGGACAGGGGAGGAAGATACGCAGTATTTT. Amino acids: CASTGLGTGEEDTQYF.